The entry that follows covers one TCR beta chain sequence. In its sample, this clonotype was seen many times. No cognate antigen has been identified for it. Base quality data are lacking; no much larger clone is found one base away. Sequencing took place on an Illumina HiSeq 2500. Quantitative 5'-RACE with molecular barcodes was the method used to prepare the TCR beta libraries. Concerning the study's data processing: To identify disease-linked TCR variants, a new computational method was used, one built on a probabilistic model of VDJ rearrangement. TCRdb cleaned the public reads at Q25 with fastp, built clones with MiXCR and kept in-frame beta chains. Each CDR3 protein appears once, grouped with its most common genes and DNA. TCRdb's processing, not the authors', yielded these V and J calls. This sample gives roughly 100,000 distinct CDR3 sequences in total; roughly 8.3% of them show up just once. Together, the top ten hold 9.9% of the sample.

This entry belongs to a study of CD8 T cells in ankylosing spondylitis (dated by TCRdb to the late 2010s). Looking at the study overall: T cell receptor beta repertoires were profiled in healthy donors and ankylosing spondylitis patients so that disease-linked TCR variants could be found. The whole study cohort included 108 healthy donors and 20 to 25 ankylosing spondylitis patients. Samples of peripheral blood were taken, and for ankylosing spondylitis patients, synovial fluid was collected as well.

Results and caveats for the whole study, not just this receptor: Significant enrichment of the disease-linked clones was reported in matched synovial fluid samples from ankylosing spondylitis patients. A CD8+ phenotype was shown by the disease-linked clones, which were found at relatively low frequencies in peripheral blood. Some motif variants were previously reported in synovial fluid and blood of reactive arthritis patients, suggesting common disease-initiation mechanisms. A TCR beta motif of eight highly homologous amino acid variants appeared characteristic of blood from ankylosing spondylitis patients.

Including cysteine and phenylalanine, the CDR3 has 16 amino acids. Just CDR3 DNA is preserved here, 48 bases in frame from base 1. V has 0 bases trimmed and J has 5 bases trimmed; junction bases matching no gene number 8. The germline V gene yields SGHTA for CDR1 and FQGNSA for CDR2. The chain was built from TRBV7-2 and TRBJ1-2; the central 8 bases match TRBD1. Source material: blood, either unsorted or a sorted T cell fraction (not recorded which). The TCR was taken from a male donor with ankylosing spondylitis or in good health (not recorded which). The DNA sequence follows: TGTGCCAGCAGCTTAGCAGGAGGCAGGGGGCCTTATGGCTACACCTTC. This gives the protein CASSLAGGRGPYGYTF.